The 11 T cell receptor beta chains given below trace back to one sample, sequenced in a study of shared clonotypes between healthy human individuals. Cells designated naive CD8 were CD45RO-negative and were positively selected for CCR7, with terminally differentiated effector memory CD45RA+ cells excluded. Using immunoSEQ multiplex PCR, the repertoire was profiled, and TCRdb retains in-frame clones only, with some absent. The repertoire holds around 2,000,000 clones, with about 95% as singletons. The sample comprised naive CD8+ T cells sorted from blood. All receptors come from a man between 18 and 29 years old in good health.

The count of this clone is one. The chain joins TRBV10-1 to TRBJ1-1, with 9 bases lining up with TRBD1. The length of the CDR3 is 13 residues. Germline V lookup: CDR1 WNHNN, CDR2 SYGVQD (reference sequence). Trimming cost V 7 bases and J 6 bases; bases outside gene matches: 6. The CDR3 is CASKSTGGSEAFF. CDR3 bases: TGCGCCAGCAAAAGCACAGGGGGCTCTGAAGCTTTCTTT.

On this clone itself: The sample holds other DNA sequences that translate to the same CDR3. The chain joins TRBV25-1 to TRBJ2-3; D gene unclear. V gave up 3 bases and J gave up 1 base, with 5 bases separating them. CDR3 length: 13 amino acids. Germline loops: CDR1 MGHDK, CDR2 SYGVNS. The CDR3 sequence: CASSEIGTDTQYF. The CDR3 DNA reads TGTGCCAGCAGTGAGATTGGCACAGATACGCAGTATTTT.

The chain joins TRBV4-2 to TRBJ2-3; D is unclear. This CDR3 comprises 15 residues. V lost 4 bases and J lost 2, with 13 bases in between. Germline V gives CDR1 LGHNA, CDR2 YNFKEQ. The CDR3 is CASSLRRLNTDTQYF. The CDR3, as DNA: TGTGCCAGCAGCCTACGACGGCTAAACACAGATACGCAGTATTTT.

This chain joins TRBV6-6 and TRBJ2-1, with D possibly being TRBD1 or TRBD2 (6 bases each). The CDR3 spans 15 residues. The germline V gene encodes CDR1 MNHNY and CDR2 SVGAGI (reference sequence). Trimming took off 6 bases at V and 3 bases at J, with 15 bases between the two ends. This chain's CDR3 is CASRSLGGIYNEQFF. DNA for the CDR3: TGTGCCAGCAGGTCGTTAGGGGGGATCTACAATGAGCAGTTCTTC.

This clone showed up just once. The chain employs TRBV7-9 and TRBJ2-7; 14 nucleotides agree with TRBD2. The CDR3 is 15 residues long. Per germline, CDR1 SEHNR and CDR2 FQNEAQ (reference sequence). V lost 5 bases, J lost 1 base, and 1 base stayed unmatched. The CDR3, as DNA: TGTGCCAGCAGCGGGACTAGCGGGAGATCCTACGAGCAGTACTTC. This codes for CASSGTSGRSYEQYF.

This chain's CDR3 is CASSSGLAGGSIYEQYF. CDR3 sequence (DNA): TGTGCCAGCTCATCGGGACTAGCGGGAGGCTCAATCTACGAGCAGTACTTC. This chain joins TRBV18 and TRBJ2-7; TRBD2 matches 15 bases. The V gene end was trimmed by 5 bases and the J gene end by 3 bases; junction bases not matched to a gene: 8. The CDR3 spans 17 residues. Germline CDR1 and CDR2: KGHSH and LQKENI.

The V call is TRBV5-1, the J call TRBJ2-4, with 9 bases fitting TRBD1. V gave up 3 bases and J gave up 7 bases; unmatched junction bases: 11. Germline loops: CDR1 SGHRS, CDR2 YFSETQ. The length of the CDR3 is 16 residues. Written as DNA, the CDR3 is TGCGCCAGCAGCTCTAACTGGGACAGGGTCATTAACATTCAGTACTTC. Its translation: CASSSNWDRVINIQYF. Variable domain in full (rest from reference TRBV5-1 and TRBJ2-4): KAGVTQTPRYLIKTRGQQVTLSCSPISGHRSVSWYQQTPGQGLQFLFEYFSETQRNKGNFPGRFSGRQFSNSRSEMNVSTLELGDSALYLCASSSNWDRVINIQYFGAGTRLSVL.

This clone was counted a single time. The chain joins TRBV6-1 to TRBJ1-6; D remains unclear. Germline CDR1 and CDR2: MNHNS and SASEGT. Trimming took off 1 base at V and 7 bases at J, with 8 bases between the two ends. CDR3 length: 14 residues. The DNA for the CDR3 is TGTGCCAGCAGTGAAGTTGAGCCAAATTCACCCCTCCACTTT. This sequence encodes CASSEVEPNSPLHF.

The CDR3 is CASSSGGSRTDTQYF. The CDR3 coding sequence is TGTGCCAGCAGTAGCGGGGGTTCAAGAACAGATACGCAGTATTTT. The rearrangement links TRBV6-5 to TRBJ2-3; 8 bases line up with TRBD2. Germline CDR1 reads MNHEY; CDR2 reads SVGAGI. This CDR3 is 15 amino acids long. V was pared by 5 bases and J by 3 bases, with 7 bases of the junction left unmatched.

The V call is TRBV7-2, the J call TRBJ1-1, with 7 nucleotides matching TRBD1. The CDR3 extends over 15 amino acids. The V and J ends lost 5 bases and 0 bases, in that order; junction bases with no gene match: 6. The germline CDR1 and CDR2 sequences are SGHTA and FQGNSA. The CDR3 DNA follows: TGTGCCAGCAGCGCGTTACAGGGGATGAACACTGAAGCTTTCTTT. Protein sequence: CASSALQGMNTEAFF.

This rearrangement joins TRBV27 to TRBJ2-7; D ambiguous. V was shortened by 1 base and J by 2 bases, with 9 bases between the two germline ends. CDR1 is MNHEY, CDR2 SMNVEV, per germline (reference sequence). The CDR3 sequence is 14 residues long. Here the CDR3 reads CASSLLGTTYEQYF. The CDR3 DNA reads as TGTGCCAGCAGTTTATTGGGTACAACCTACGAGCAGTACTTC.